These 18 T cell receptor beta chains originate from one sample sequenced in a study of CD8 T cells in ankylosing spondylitis. TCRdb redid the calling of the 5' RACE reads with MiXCR, one entry per CDR3 protein. The table has 100,000 or so distinct CDR3 sequences, about 9% seen once. Whole-study results and caveats: Ankylosing spondylitis blood appeared to carry a characteristic TCR beta motif of several highly homologous variants.

These receptors lack a known antigen. The sample comprised blood, either unsorted or a sorted T cell fraction (not recorded which). The receptors originated from a male donor with ankylosing spondylitis.

The V and J genes are TRBV9 and TRBJ2-5, with TRBD2 identical over 12 bases. V trimming: 5 bases; J trimming: 2 bases; junction bases outside the gene matches: 7. The CDR3 extends over 16 amino acids. From germline, CDR1 is SGDLS and CDR2 YYNGEE. Here the CDR3 reads CASSSTSGSWQETQYF. CDR3 coding DNA: TGTGCCAGCAGTTCGACTAGCGGGAGCTGGCAAGAGACCCAGTACTTC.

Written as DNA, the CDR3 is TGTGCCAGCAGCTCTGGGAGTGAAGCTTTCTTT. Encoded protein: CASSSGSEAFF. The chain uses TRBV5-4 and TRBJ1-1; no definite D call. This CDR3 comprises 11 residues. With 3 bases removed from V and 7 bases from J, the gap between germline ends came to 7 bases. Per germline, CDR1 SGHNT and CDR2 YYREEE (reference sequence).

This chain uses TRBV9 with TRBJ1-1; 8 bases are shared with TRBD1. The CDR3 consists of 15 residues. CDR1 is SGDLS and CDR2 is YYNGEE in the germline V gene. Trimming at V came to 0 bases and at J to 4 bases, leaving 5 bases not matched to a gene. CDR3 sequence reads: CASSVEGTGGTEAFF. CDR3 sequence (DNA): TGTGCCAGCAGCGTAGAAGGCACAGGGGGCACTGAAGCTTTCTTT.

The sample holds many counts of this clonotype. The V gene is TRBV4-1, the J gene TRBJ2-2; 7 bases map to TRBD2. From germline, CDR1 is MGHRA and CDR2 YSYEKL. V lost 1 base and J lost 6; bases outside the gene matches: 8. The CDR3 contains 16 residues. CDR3 in amino acids: CASSQARTSPPGELFF. The CDR3 nucleotides are TGCGCCAGCAGCCAAGCCAGGACTAGTCCGCCCGGGGAGCTGTTTTTT.

On this clonotype itself: An end of the junction differs from the germline gene, which may be a read error. The V gene is TRBV6-5, the J gene TRBJ2-2; maybe TRBD1 (6 bases). This CDR3 comprises 16 residues. Per the germline V gene, CDR1 is MNHEY and CDR2 is SVGAGI. For the CDR3, the DNA is TGTGACAGCAGTTACCTTAGGACAGCAAACACCGGGGAGCTGTTTTTT. It is translated as CDSSYLRTANTGELFF.

This clonotype was detected many times. The rearrangement uses TRBV2 and TRBJ2-7; no clear D gene. V was pared by 6 bases and J by 2 bases, with 8 bases between. This CDR3 is built from 12 residues. Germline values: CDR1 SNHLY, CDR2 FYNNEI. The DNA for the CDR3 is TGTGCCAGCAGCGACTCAGCCTACGAGCAGTACGTC. Its translation: CASSDSAYEQYV.

The chain carries TRBV27 and TRBJ2-2, with a tentative D call TRBD2 (6 bases). Germline loops: CDR1 MNHEY, CDR2 SMNVEV (reference sequence). V lost 5 bases and J lost 3, with 19 bases in between. CDR3 length: 17 residues. The CDR3 bases are TGTGCCAGCAGTACCCGGGACTTAGTCAAGGACACCGGGGAGCTGTTTTTT. Its translation: CASSTRDLVKDTGELFF.

This clonotype was found many times. The chain joins TRBV12-3 or TRBV12-4 to TRBJ2-7; D is ambiguous. CDR3 length equals 13 residues. With 6 bases removed from V and 2 bases from J, the gap between germline ends came to 11 bases. Here the CDR3 reads CASSVGSTYEQYV. CDR3 DNA: TGTGCCAGCAGCGTGGGATCTACCTACGAGCAGTACGTC.

V gene TRBV3-1 combines with J gene TRBJ1-5, with a possible D match to TRBD1 (6 bases). Per the germline V gene, CDR1 is LGHDT and CDR2 is YNNKEL (reference sequence). Trimming left V 4 bases short and J 6 bases short, with 10 bases between. The CDR3 runs 13 residues. The CDR3 region has the DNA TGTGCCAGCAGCCGGGGGGGCGGTCAGCCCCAGCATTTT. It is translated as CASSRGGGQPQHF.

J is TRBJ2-7 and V is TRBV13; no reliable D call. Germline V gene sequence: CDR1 PRHDT, CDR2 FYEKMQ (reference sequence). V was clipped by 4 bases and J by 1 base, with 8 bases between them. This CDR3 comprises 13 residues. This CDR3 is CASSSPGSYEQYV. In DNA form, the CDR3 reads TGTGCCAGCAGCTCTCCCGGGTCCTACGAGCAGTACGTC.

In its sample, this clonotype was seen many times. The V call is TRBV24-1, the J call TRBJ2-7, with 8 bases aligning to TRBD2. The CDR3 has 15 amino acids. Losses at the gene ends were 4 bases for V and 2 bases for J; bases not matched to a gene: 6. The germline V gene has CDR1 KGHDR and CDR2 SFDVKD. The CDR3 reads CATSDPTLAAYEQYV. The CDR3 DNA follows: TGTGCCACCAGTGACCCCACACTAGCGGCCTACGAGCAGTACGTC.

The table lists this clonotype with many counts. The chain has TRBV10-2 and TRBJ2-1, with a tentative D call TRBD1 (5 bases). The CDR3 runs to 15 residues. With 7 bases removed from V and 4 bases from J, the gap between germline ends came to 17 bases. CDR1 WSHSY and CDR2 SAAADI come from the germline V gene. The CDR3 DNA is TGCGCCAGCACCTGGGAAGGACACCAATACAATGAGCAGTTCTTC. Amino acids: CASTWEGHQYNEQFF.

Ten or more counts support this clonotype. The chain links TRBV7-9 to TRBJ2-2, with TRBD2 identical over 14 bases. Germline CDR1 SEHNR, CDR2 FQNEAQ (reference sequence). This CDR3 is 17 amino acids long. V lost 5 bases and J lost 2; bases outside the gene matches: 4. The CDR3 DNA is TGTGCCAGCAGCCCGGGACTAGCGGGAGATAACACCGGGGAGCTGTTTTTT. It yields the protein CASSPGLAGDNTGELFF.

The chain couples TRBV11-2 to TRBJ2-7; 11 bases agree with TRBD2. This CDR3 comprises 15 residues. The germline V gene has CDR1 SGHAT and CDR2 FQNNGV. The junction had 6 bases not matched to a gene; V was cut back by 6 bases and J by 2 bases. CDR3 in amino acids: CASSYTSGSAYEQYV. For the CDR3, the DNA is TGTGCCAGCAGTTACACTAGCGGGAGTGCCTACGAGCAGTACGTC.

The sample holds a few counts of this clonotype. The gene calls are TRBV9 and TRBJ2-2, with D possibly TRBD1 on 6 matching bases. V lost 7 bases and J 5 bases, leaving 12 bases between the germline ends. The CDR3 has 13 amino acids. Germline V gene data show CDR1 as SGDLS and CDR2 as YYNGEE. The CDR3: CASSRGDTGELFF. CDR3 DNA sequence: TGTGCCAGCTCCAGGGGTGATACCGGGGAGCTGTTTTTT.

This clonotype has just a few counts. CDR3 in DNA: TGTGCCAGCAGCGCACAGGCGACAGATACGCAGTATTTT. Translation gives CASSAQATDTQYF. This chain joins TRBV9 and TRBJ2-3; a weak D match, TRBD1 (5 bases). Germline-derived CDR1 and CDR2 are SGDLS and YYNGEE. With 3 bases removed from V and 3 bases from J, the gap between germline ends came to 8 bases. There are 13 residues in the CDR3.

The genes are TRBV14 and TRBJ1-1; no reliable D call. Germline CDR1 and CDR2: SGHDN and FVKESK. Trimming removed 6 bases from V and 11 bases from J, with 16 bases in between. The length of the CDR3 is 12 residues. Here the CDR3 reads CASRNNRQRAFF. CDR3 DNA sequence: TGTGCCAGCAGAAATAACCGCCAACGGGCTTTCTTT.

This clonotype appeared a few times. The chain combines TRBV27 with TRBJ2-3; D is uncertain. The germline V gene encodes CDR1 MNHEY and CDR2 SMNVEV (reference sequence). CDR3 length equals 12 residues. V gave up 3 bases and J gave up 5 bases, with 6 bases separating them. CDR3 in amino acids: CASSFPGDTQYF. DNA of the CDR3: TGTGCCAGCAGTTTCCCGGGAGATACGCAGTATTTT.